This T cell receptor (beta chain) was sequenced for a study of blood T cell repertoires in COVID-19. As for the study in general: Specimens from acute and convalescent COVID-19 originated in the United States, Italy and Spain. Sources were T cells, B-cell-depleted T cells, or PBMCs; the material itself was cDNA or gDNA.

Original data processing: Estimated nucleated cell counts came from reference gene primer amplification. TCRdb's copy holds only in-frame clones and misses some; the assay was immunoSEQ multiplex PCR. V and J calls and clone size are those listed in that table; D and trimming were worked out from the DNA. The table lists 140,000 to 150,000 clones, approximately 78% of them singletons, with about 16% in the top ten. This CDR3 is 18 amino acids long. The germline gives CDR1 SGDLS, CDR2 YYNGEE. Unmatched junction bases numbered 14, after V lost 4 bases and J lost 1 base. This clone was picked up many times.

The specimen was peripheral blood. The chain is built from TRBV9 and TRBJ2-7, with 10 bases identical to TRBD1. This TCR was recovered from a human donor with acute or convalescent COVID-19. The donor label of this sample is uncertain. For the CDR3, the DNA is TGTGCCAGCAGCCCTCCCCCGGGACAGGGGAGTCTATCCTACGAGCAGTACTTC. Translated: CASSPPPGQGSLSYEQYF.